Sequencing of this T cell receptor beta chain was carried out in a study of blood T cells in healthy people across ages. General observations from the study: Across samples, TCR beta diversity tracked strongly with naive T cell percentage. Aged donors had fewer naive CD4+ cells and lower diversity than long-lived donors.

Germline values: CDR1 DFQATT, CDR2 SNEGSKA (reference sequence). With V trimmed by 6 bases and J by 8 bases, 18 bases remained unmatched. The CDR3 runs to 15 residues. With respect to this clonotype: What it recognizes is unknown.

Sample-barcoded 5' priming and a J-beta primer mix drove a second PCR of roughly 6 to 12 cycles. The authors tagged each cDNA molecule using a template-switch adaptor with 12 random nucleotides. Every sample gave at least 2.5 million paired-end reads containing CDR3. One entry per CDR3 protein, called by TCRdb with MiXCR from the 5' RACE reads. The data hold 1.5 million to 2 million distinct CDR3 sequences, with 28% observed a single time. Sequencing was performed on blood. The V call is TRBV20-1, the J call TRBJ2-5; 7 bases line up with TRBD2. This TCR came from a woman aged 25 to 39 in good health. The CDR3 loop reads CSARSTAGAGNTQYF. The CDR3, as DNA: TGCAGTGCCAGAAGTACGGCGGGAGCGGGAAATACCCAGTACTTC.